The rows below give T cell receptor beta chains drawn from one sample of a study of PD-L1 blockade in urothelial cancer. TCRdb's copy holds only in-frame clones and misses some; the assay was immunoSEQ multiplex PCR. The sample carries 20,000 to 30,000 clones, 70% to 90% recorded once. The source was PBMCs, collected around atezolizumab (anti-PD-L1) treatment. These receptors all stem from a man between 60 and 70 years old with urothelial cancer. Each CDR3 is given with its conserved first and last residue. Each record gives: D gene, clone size, V gene, J gene, CDR3 protein, CDR3 DNA. D genes are given only for firm matches. Not all rows give a size; the values are once, few, many and, for expanded clones, a class.

>TRBD2|-|TRBV30|TRBJ2-7
CAWSRLAVTYEQYF
TGTGCCTGGAGTCGACTAGCGGTGACCTACGAGCAGTACTTC
>-|once|TRBV30|TRBJ2-5
CAWRGDHQETQYF
TGTGCCTGGAGAGGAGATCACCAAGAGACCCAGTACTTC
>TRBD2|-|TRBV9|TRBJ2-1
CASSVGTSGSSYNEQFF
TGTGCCAGCAGCGTAGGGACTAGCGGGAGCTCCTACAATGAGCAGTTCTTC
>-|-|TRBV19|TRBJ1-6
CASSKVQGMNSPLHF
TGTGCCAGTAGTAAGGTTCAGGGAATGAATTCACCCCTCCACTTT
>TRBD1|-|TRBV11-2|TRBJ2-5
CASSLVQGARILRTQYF
TGTGCCAGCAGCTTAGTCCAGGGGGCCCGGATTTTGCGGACCCAGTACTTC
>TRBD2|-|TRBV7-2|TRBJ2-7
CASSLVGAGAMWNEQYF
TGTGCCAGCAGCTTAGTTGGCGCGGGAGCGATGTGGAACGAGCAGTACTTC
>TRBD1|-|TRBV5-4|TRBJ2-5
CASSLQGAQDMYF
TGTGCCAGCAGCTTACAGGGGGCCCAAGATATGTACTTC
>-|-|TRBV19|TRBJ1-1
CASSIEGSWNTEAFF
TGTGCCAGTAGTATTGAGGGATCGTGGAACACTGAAGCTTTCTTT
>-|-|TRBV7-8|TRBJ2-7
CASSPRTDSYEQYF
TGTGCCAGCAGCCCTCGGACTGACTCCTACGAGCAGTACTTC
>TRBD2|once|TRBV5-1|TRBJ2-7
CASSPAGTSREQYF
TGCGCCAGCAGCCCAGCCGGGACTAGCCGAGAGCAGTACTTC
>-|once|TRBV2|TRBJ1-1
CASSEVPVNTEAFF
TGTGCCAGCAGTGAAGTGCCGGTGAACACTGAAGCTTTCTTT